The present entry profiles one T cell receptor beta chain with its context. This sample was taken from a study of blood T cell repertoires in COVID-19. Clones were read by immunoSEQ multiplex PCR, and TCRdb kept only the in-frame ones, dropping some. Of some 190,000 clones in the sample, approximately 83% were seen once. Trimming took off 3 bases at V and 7 bases at J, with 8 bases between the two ends. This CDR3 is 12 amino acids long. Germline V lookup: CDR1 SGHRS, CDR2 YFSETQ. The sequencing sample was made of peripheral blood. The receptor was derived from a man in his 60s with acute or convalescent COVID-19. The V gene is TRBV5-1, the J gene TRBJ2-4; D gene ambiguous. CDR3 DNA: TGCGCCAGCAGCTCCCTTCGGAACATTCAGTACTTC. Translating gives CASSSLRNIQYF.